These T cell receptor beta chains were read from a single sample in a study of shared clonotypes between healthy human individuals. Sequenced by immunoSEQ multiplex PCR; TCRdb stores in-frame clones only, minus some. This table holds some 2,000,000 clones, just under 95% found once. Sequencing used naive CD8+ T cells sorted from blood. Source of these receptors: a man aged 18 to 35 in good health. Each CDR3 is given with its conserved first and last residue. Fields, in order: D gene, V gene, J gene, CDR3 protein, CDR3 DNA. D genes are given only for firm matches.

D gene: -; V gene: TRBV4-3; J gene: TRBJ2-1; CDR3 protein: CASSRLTFAPNEQFF; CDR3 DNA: TGCGCCAGCAGCCGCCTGACATTTGCCCCCAATGAGCAGTTCTTC
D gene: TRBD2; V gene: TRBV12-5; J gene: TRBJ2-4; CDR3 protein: CARSSGILAKNIQYF; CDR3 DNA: TGTGCTAGGTCCAGCGGGATCCTAGCCAAAAACATTCAGTACTTC
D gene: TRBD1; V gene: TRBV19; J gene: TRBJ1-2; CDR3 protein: CASSPDREGNYGYTF; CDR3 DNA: TGTGCCAGTAGTCCTGACAGGGAGGGGAACTATGGCTACACCTTC
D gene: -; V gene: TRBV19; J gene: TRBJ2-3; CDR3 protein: CASHPVGRGIDTQYF; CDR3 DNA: TGTGCCAGCCACCCAGTAGGACGGGGGATAGATACGCAGTATTTT
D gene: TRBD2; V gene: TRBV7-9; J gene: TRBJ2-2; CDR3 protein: CASSLTSGGELFF; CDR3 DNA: TGTGCCAGCAGCTTGACTAGCGGCGGGGAGCTGTTTTTT
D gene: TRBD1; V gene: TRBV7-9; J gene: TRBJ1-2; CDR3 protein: CASSLGTGESYGYTF; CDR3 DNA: TGTGCCAGCAGCTTAGGGACAGGGGAGTCGTATGGCTACACCTTC
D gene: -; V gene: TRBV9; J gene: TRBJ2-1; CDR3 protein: CASSVSGQGYNEQFF; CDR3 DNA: TGTGCCAGCAGCGTATCGGGTCAGGGCTACAATGAGCAGTTCTTC
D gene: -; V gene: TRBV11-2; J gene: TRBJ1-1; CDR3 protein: CASSPDDTEAFF; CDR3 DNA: TGTGCCAGCAGCCCAGATGACACTGAAGCTTTCTTT
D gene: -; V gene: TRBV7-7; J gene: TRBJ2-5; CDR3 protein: CASSSGPLSGETQYF; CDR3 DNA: TGTGCTAGCAGCTCGGGACCGCTTTCTGGGGAGACCCAGTACTTC
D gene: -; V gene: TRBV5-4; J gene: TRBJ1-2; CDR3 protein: CASSLEGGGGAGYTF; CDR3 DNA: TGTGCCAGCAGCTTGGAGGGGGGAGGCGGGGCTGGATACACCTTC
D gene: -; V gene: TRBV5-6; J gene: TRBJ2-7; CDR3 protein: CASSRTPRAYGSYEQYF; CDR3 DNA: TGTGCCAGCAGCCGTACACCCCGAGCTTACGGCTCCTACGAGCAGTACTTC
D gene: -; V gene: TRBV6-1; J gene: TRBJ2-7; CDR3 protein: CASRDSYTYEQYF; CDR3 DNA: TGTGCCAGCAGAGACAGTTACACCTACGAGCAGTACTTC